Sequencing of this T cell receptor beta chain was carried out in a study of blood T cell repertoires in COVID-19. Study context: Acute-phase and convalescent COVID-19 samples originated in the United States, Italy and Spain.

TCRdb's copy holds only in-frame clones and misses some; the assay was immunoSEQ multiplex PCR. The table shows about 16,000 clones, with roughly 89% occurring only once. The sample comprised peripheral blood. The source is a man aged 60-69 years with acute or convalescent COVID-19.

CDR3 region: CASSQREDNSPLHF. The CDR3 DNA is TGTGCCAGCAGCCAACGGGAAGATAATTCACCCCTCCACTTT. The V gene is TRBV16, the J gene TRBJ1-6; D unresolved. Germline lookup yields CDR1 KGHSY and CDR2 FQNENV. CDR3 length: 14 residues. The V gene lost 2 bases and the J gene lost 5 bases, with 7 bases spanning the gap.